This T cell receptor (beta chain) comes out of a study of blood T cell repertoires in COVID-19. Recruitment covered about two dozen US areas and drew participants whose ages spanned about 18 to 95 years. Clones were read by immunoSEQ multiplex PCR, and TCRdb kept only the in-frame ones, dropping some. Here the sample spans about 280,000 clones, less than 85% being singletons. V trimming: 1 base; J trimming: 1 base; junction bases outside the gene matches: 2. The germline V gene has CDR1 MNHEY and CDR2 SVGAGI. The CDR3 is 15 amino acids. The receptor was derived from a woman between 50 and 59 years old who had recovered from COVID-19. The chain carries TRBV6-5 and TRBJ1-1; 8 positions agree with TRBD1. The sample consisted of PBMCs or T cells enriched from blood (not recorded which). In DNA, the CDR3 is TGTGCCAGCAGTTACTGGGGACAGGAGAACACTGAAGCTTTCTTT. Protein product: CASSYWGQENTEAFF.